What follows is one T cell receptor (beta chain) and its context. The antigen remains unidentified. The data are from a study of neoadjuvant nivolumab and ipilimumab in lung cancer. Study-wide context: Nivolumab 3 mg/kg was given days 1, 15 and 29, plus ipilimumab 1 mg/kg day 1 in combination. Broader study findings: TCR receptors were sequenced in few samples.

This table comes from immunoSEQ multiplex PCR, and its TCRdb copy is limited to in-frame clones, with some not included. The sample records about 26,000 clones, 75% to 90% being singletons. The CDR3 is 10 amino acids. Germline loops: CDR1 SQVTM, CDR2 ANQGSEA. V was trimmed by 4 bases and J by 8 bases, leaving 6 bases between them. The receptor was derived from an adult with non-small cell lung cancer. V usage is TRBV29-1 and J usage is TRBJ2-1; D remains unclear. The specimen was tumor tissue, collected after neoadjuvant nivolumab, alone or with ipilimumab, at or shortly before surgery. The CDR3 nucleotides read TGCAGCGTTGGTAGCTATGAGCAGTTCTTC. It codes for CSVGSYEQFF.